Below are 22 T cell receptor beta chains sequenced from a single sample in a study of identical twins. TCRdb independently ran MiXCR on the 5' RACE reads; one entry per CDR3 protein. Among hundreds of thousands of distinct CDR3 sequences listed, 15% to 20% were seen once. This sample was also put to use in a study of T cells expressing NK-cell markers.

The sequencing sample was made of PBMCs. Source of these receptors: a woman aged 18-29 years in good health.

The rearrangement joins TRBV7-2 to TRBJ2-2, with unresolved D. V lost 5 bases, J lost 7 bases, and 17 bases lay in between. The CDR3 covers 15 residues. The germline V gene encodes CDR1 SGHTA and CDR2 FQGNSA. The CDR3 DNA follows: TGTGCCAGCAGCCCCCGGTTCTCGTATATCGGGGAGCTGTTTTTT. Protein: CASSPRFSYIGELFF. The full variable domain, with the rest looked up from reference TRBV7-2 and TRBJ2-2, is GAGVSQSPSNKVTEKGKDVELRCDPISGHTALYWYRQSLGQGLEFLIYFQGNSAPDKSGLPSDRFSAERTGGSVSTLTIQRTQQEDSAVYLCASSPRFSYIGELFFGEGSRLTVL.

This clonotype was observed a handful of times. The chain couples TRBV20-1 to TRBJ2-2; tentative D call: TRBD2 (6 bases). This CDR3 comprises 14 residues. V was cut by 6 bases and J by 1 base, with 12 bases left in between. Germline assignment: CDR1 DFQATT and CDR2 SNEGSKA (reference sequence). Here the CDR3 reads CSASGTQNTGELFF. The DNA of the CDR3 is TGCAGTGCCTCCGGGACTCAGAACACCGGGGAGCTGTTTTTT.

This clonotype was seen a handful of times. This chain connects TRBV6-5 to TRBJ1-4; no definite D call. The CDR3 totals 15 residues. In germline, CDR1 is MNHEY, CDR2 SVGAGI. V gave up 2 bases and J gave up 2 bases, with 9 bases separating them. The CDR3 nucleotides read TGTGCCAGCAGTTACGCGGGTCGGACTAATGAAAAACTGTTTTTT. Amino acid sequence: CASSYAGRTNEKLFF.

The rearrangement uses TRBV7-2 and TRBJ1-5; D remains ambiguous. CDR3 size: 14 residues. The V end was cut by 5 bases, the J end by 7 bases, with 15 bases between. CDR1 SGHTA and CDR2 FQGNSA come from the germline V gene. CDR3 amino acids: CASSPFTSGQPQHF. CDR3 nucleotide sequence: TGTGCCAGCAGCCCCTTTACGTCCGGCCAGCCCCAGCATTTT. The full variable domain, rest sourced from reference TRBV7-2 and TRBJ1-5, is GAGVSQSPSNKVTEKGKDVELRCDPISGHTALYWYRQSLGQGLEFLIYFQGNSAPDKSGLPSDRFSAERTGGSVSTLTIQRTQQEDSAVYLCASSPFTSGQPQHFGDGTRLSIL.

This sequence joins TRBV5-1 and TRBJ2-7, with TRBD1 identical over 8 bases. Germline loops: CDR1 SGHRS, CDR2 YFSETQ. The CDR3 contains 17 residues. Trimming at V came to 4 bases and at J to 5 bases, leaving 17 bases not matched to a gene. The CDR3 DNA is TGCGCCAGCAGCCCTGTCGAGGGTGACAGGGGAAGGGACGAGCAGTACTTC. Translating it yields CASSPVEGDRGRDEQYF.

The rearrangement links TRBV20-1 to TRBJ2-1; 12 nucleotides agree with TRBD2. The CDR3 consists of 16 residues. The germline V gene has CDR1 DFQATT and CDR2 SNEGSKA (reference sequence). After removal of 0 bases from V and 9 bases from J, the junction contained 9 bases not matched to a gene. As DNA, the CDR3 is TGCAGTGCTAGAGATCGCTCTAGCGGGGGGGCTGGTGAGCAGTTCTTC. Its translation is CSARDRSSGGAGEQFF.

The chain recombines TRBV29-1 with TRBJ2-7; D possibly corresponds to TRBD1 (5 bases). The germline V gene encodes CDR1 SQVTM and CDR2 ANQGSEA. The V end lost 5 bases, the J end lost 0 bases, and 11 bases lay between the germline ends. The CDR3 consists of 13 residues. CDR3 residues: CSVFQGASYEQYF. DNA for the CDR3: TGCAGCGTTTTTCAGGGTGCCTCCTACGAGCAGTACTTC.

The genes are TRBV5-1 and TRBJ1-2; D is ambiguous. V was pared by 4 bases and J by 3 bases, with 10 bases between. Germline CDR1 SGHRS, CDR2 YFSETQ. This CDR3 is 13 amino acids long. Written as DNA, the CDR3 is TGCGCCAGCAGCCTATTTTCGGACTATGGCTACACCTTC. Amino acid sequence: CASSLFSDYGYTF. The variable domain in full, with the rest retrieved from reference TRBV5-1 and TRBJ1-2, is KAGVTQTPRYLIKTRGQQVTLSCSPISGHRSVSWYQQTPGQGLQFLFEYFSETQRNKGNFPGRFSGRQFSNSRSEMNVSTLELGDSALYLCASSLFSDYGYTFGSGTRLTVV.

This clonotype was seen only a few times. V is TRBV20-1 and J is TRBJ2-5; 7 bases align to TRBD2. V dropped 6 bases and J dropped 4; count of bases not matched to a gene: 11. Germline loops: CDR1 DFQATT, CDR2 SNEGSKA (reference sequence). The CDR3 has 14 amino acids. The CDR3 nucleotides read TGCAGTGCCCCTCCCGGGGGGAACCGAGAGACCCAGTACTTC. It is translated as CSAPPGGNRETQYF.

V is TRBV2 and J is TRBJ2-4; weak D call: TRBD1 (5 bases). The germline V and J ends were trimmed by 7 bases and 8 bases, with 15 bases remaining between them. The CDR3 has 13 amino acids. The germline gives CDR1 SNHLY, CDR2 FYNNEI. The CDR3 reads CASKRPGSDIQYF. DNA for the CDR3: TGTGCCAGCAAGAGACCAGGGTCGGACATTCAGTACTTC.

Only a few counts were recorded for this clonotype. In DNA form, the CDR3 reads TGTGCCAGCAGTTACGGGACAGCCGTAGAGCAGTTCTTC. This translates into CASSYGTAVEQFF. The J gene is TRBJ2-1, the V gene TRBV6-5; 7 bases map to TRBD1. Trimming cost V 2 bases and J 10 bases; bases outside gene matches: 5. The CDR3 is 13 residues long. The germline V gene has CDR1 MNHEY and CDR2 SVGAGI.

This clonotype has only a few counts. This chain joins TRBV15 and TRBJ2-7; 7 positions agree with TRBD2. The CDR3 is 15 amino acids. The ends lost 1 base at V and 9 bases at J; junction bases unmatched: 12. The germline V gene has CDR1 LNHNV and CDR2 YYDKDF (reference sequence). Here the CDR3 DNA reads TGTGCCACCAGCAGAGGGGAGGGACCCTACTCTGGGCAGTACTTC. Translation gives CATSRGEGPYSGQYF.

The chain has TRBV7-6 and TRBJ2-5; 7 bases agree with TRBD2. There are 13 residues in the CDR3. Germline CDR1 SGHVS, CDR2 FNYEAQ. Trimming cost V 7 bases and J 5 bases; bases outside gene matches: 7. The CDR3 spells CASTNTGGETQYF. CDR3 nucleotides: TGTGCCAGCACCAATACGGGGGGTGAGACCCAGTACTTC.

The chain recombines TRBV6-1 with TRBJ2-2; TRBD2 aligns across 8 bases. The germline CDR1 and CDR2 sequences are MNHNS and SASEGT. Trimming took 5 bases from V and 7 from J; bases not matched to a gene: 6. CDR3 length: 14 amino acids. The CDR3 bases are TGTGCCAGCAGTCCAGCAGCGGGAGTCGGGGAGCTGTTTTTT. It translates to CASSPAAGVGELFF.

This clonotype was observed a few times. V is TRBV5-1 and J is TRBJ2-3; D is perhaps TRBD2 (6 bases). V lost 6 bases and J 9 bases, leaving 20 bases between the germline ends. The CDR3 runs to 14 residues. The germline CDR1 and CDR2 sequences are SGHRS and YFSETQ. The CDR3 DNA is TGCGCCAGCAAATCTAGCGCCAAAGGAGGGACGCAGTATTTT. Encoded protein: CASKSSAKGGTQYF.

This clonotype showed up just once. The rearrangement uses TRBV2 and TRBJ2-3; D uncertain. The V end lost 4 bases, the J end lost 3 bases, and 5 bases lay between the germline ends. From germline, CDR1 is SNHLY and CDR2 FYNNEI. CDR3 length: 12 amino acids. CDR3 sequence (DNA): TGTGCCAGCAGTGGGCAGACAGATACGCAGTATTTT. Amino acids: CASSGQTDTQYF.

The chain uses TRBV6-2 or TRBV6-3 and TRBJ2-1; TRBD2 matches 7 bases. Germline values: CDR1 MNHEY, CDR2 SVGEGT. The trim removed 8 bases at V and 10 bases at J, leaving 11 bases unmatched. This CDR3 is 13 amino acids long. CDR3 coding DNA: TGTGCCAGCGGTGCAATACCTAGCGGCGAGCAGTTCTTC. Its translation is CASGAIPSGEQFF.

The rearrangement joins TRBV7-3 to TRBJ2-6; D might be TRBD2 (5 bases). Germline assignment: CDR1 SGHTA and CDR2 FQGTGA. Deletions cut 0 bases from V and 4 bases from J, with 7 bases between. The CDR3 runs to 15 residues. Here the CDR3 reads CASSLTGIGANVLTF. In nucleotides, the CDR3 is TGTGCCAGCAGCTTAACCGGGATCGGGGCCAACGTCCTGACTTTC.

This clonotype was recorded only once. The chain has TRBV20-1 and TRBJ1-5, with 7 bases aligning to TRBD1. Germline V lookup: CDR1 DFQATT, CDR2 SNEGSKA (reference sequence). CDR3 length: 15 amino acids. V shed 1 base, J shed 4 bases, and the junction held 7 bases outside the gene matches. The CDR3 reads CSARARGRPNQPQHF. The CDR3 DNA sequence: TGCAGTGCTAGAGCGAGGGGGCGCCCGAATCAGCCCCAGCATTTT.

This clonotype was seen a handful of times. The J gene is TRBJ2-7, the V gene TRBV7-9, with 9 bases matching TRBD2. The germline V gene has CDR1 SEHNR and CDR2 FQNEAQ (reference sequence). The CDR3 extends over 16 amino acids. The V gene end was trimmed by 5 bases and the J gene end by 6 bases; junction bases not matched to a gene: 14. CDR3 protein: CASSLPLREGKGEQYF. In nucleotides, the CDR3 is TGTGCCAGCAGCCTACCACTGCGGGAGGGCAAGGGCGAGCAGTACTTC.

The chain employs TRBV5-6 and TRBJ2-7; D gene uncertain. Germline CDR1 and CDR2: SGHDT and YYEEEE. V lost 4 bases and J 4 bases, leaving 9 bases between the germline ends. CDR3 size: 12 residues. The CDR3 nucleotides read TGTGCCAGCAGCGACAACGGTTACGAGCAGTACTTC. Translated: CASSDNGYEQYF.

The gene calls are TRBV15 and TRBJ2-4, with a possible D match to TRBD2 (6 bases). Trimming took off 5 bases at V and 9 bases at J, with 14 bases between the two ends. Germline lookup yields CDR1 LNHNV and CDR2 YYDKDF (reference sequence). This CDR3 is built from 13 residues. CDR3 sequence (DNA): TGTGCCACCAGCGAAGTGGGGGGTGGCATTCAGTACTTC. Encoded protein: CATSEVGGGIQYF.